This passage covers 23 T cell receptor beta chains from one sample sequenced in a study of CD8+ T cells in alopecia areata. RNA extraction and reverse transcription yielded cDNA as sequencing template. Using immunoSEQ multiplex PCR, the repertoire was profiled, and TCRdb retains in-frame clones only, with some absent. This table holds 120,000 or so clones, roughly three fifths found once. This specimen was CD4+ T cells sorted from blood, taken at week 0. These receptors came from a human donor with alopecia areata.

The rearrangement uses TRBV9 and TRBJ2-7; possibly TRBD1 or TRBD2 for D (5 bases each). This CDR3 has 15 amino acids. The germline gives CDR1 SGDLS, CDR2 YYNGEE. V shed 4 bases and J shed 3 bases, with 17 bases lying between them. The CDR3 loop is CASSPSGTDFYEQYF. CDR3 DNA sequence: TGTGCCAGCAGCCCCTCCGGGACGGATTTCTACGAGCAGTACTTC.

The gene calls are TRBV29-1 and TRBJ2-4, with 7 bases that match TRBD2. The CDR3 consists of 15 residues. J gave up 0 bases and V 4 bases, and 6 bases lay outside the gene matches. Germline V gene sequence: CDR1 SQVTM, CDR2 ANQGSEA. CDR3 nucleotide sequence: TGCAGCGTTGTGGGAGGGCGCGAAGCCAAAAACATTCAGTACTTC. Residues: CSVVGGREAKNIQYF.

The chain uses TRBV6-1 and TRBJ1-2; D call uncertain. The CDR3 spans 11 residues. Trimming took 2 bases from V and 8 from J, leaving 6 bases between them. Germline assignment: CDR1 MNHNS and CDR2 SASEGT. CDR3 DNA sequence: TGTGCCAGCAGTGAATTTGGCGGCTACACCTTC. Translating gives CASSEFGGYTF.

The chain employs TRBV4-3 and TRBJ2-7; a weak D match, TRBD2 (5 bases). Germline values: CDR1 LGHNA, CDR2 YSLEER. This CDR3 is built from 14 residues. Trimming shortened V by 4 bases and J by 2 bases, and 12 bases separated the two germline ends. The CDR3 here is CASSPPGRTYEQYF. The CDR3 DNA sequence: TGCGCCAGCAGCCCCCCGGGAAGGACCTACGAGCAGTACTTC.

This clone is medium-sized by share. The rearrangement joins TRBV7-8 to TRBJ1-2; a weak D match, TRBD1 (6 bases). Trimming removed 0 bases from V and 13 bases from J, with 21 bases in between. The CDR3 runs to 15 residues. Germline V gene data show CDR1 as SGHVS and CDR2 as FQNEAQ. The CDR3 DNA sequence: TGTGCCAGCAGCTTAGCTGATGGGCAGGGCTACAGGGTCACCTTC. Its translation is CASSLADGQGYRVTF.

The chain joins TRBV10-3 to TRBJ2-3; D remains unclear. The CDR3 extends over 12 amino acids. V was trimmed by 3 bases and J by 4 bases, leaving 5 bases between them. The germline V gene has CDR1 ENHRY and CDR2 SYGVKD. CDR3 bases: TGTGCCATCAGTGATACGGCAGATACGCAGTATTTT. Its translation is CAISDTADTQYF.

The chain combines TRBV7-7 with TRBJ1-5; D gene ambiguous. The V end lost 8 bases, the J end lost 10 bases, and 9 bases lay between the germline ends. CDR3 length: 10 residues. Germline CDR1 is SSHAT and CDR2 is FNYEAQ (reference sequence). The CDR3 DNA reads as TGTGCCAGCCATTCGGGCCCCCAGCATTTT. Translating gives CASHSGPQHF.

The chain links TRBV4-3 to TRBJ2-7, with TRBD1 matching over 7 bases. Per germline, CDR1 LGHNA and CDR2 YSLEER. The V and J ends lost 2 bases and 4 bases, in that order; junction bases with no gene match: 5. CDR3 length: 14 residues. The CDR3 protein is CASSQSQGEYEQYF. CDR3 nucleotide sequence: TGCGCCAGCAGCCAAAGTCAGGGGGAATACGAGCAGTACTTC.

The chain uses TRBV5-4 and TRBJ2-5; 9 bases match TRBD1. Germline V lookup: CDR1 SGHNT, CDR2 YYREEE (reference sequence). This CDR3 contains 14 residues. V shed 4 bases and J 0 bases; nucleotides not matched to a gene: 1. The CDR3 DNA is TGTGCCAGCAGCGGACAGGGGAACCAAGAGACCCAGTACTTC. Translated, it gives CASSGQGNQETQYF.

This clone showed up just a few times. The chain recombines TRBV4-3 with TRBJ2-3; TRBD1 aligns across 11 bases. CDR3 length: 14 amino acids. Losses at the gene ends were 3 bases for V and 6 bases for J; bases not matched to a gene: 2. The germline gives CDR1 LGHNA, CDR2 YSLEER. The CDR3 loop is CASSQRDRGDTQYF. CDR3 nucleotide sequence: TGCGCCAGCAGCCAGAGGGACAGGGGGGATACGCAGTATTTT.

V and J are TRBV6-5 and TRBJ2-5, with 8 bases identical to TRBD2. CDR1 is MNHEY, CDR2 SVGAGI, per germline. Losses at the gene ends were 0 bases for V and 4 bases for J; bases not matched to a gene: 1. The CDR3 has 14 residues. CDR3 amino acids: CASSYSSGGETQYF. The CDR3 DNA reads TGTGCCAGCAGTTACTCCAGCGGGGGAGAGACCCAGTACTTC.

This sequence joins TRBV6-1 and TRBJ1-6; the D gene is possibly TRBD1 (5 bases). The CDR3 is 9 amino acids. Per germline, CDR1 MNHNS and CDR2 SASEGT. CDR3 nucleotide sequence: TGTGCGACAGACCAGCCCCTCCACTTT. Its protein product is CATDQPLHF.

The rearrangement links TRBV28 to TRBJ1-5; D is undetermined. The V gene lost 2 bases and the J gene lost 6 bases, with 11 bases spanning the gap. The CDR3 runs 14 residues. Germline V gives CDR1 MDHEN, CDR2 SYDVKM. The CDR3 spells CASSLAREGQPQHF. As DNA, the CDR3 is TGTGCCAGCAGTTTAGCGAGGGAGGGTCAGCCCCAGCATTTT.

A single count supports this clone. The J gene is TRBJ1-1, the V gene TRBV25-1, with D unresolved. V lost 6 bases to trimming and J lost 3 bases, with 5 bases between them. Germline-derived CDR1 and CDR2 are MGHDK and SYGVNS. This CDR3 has 11 amino acids. CDR3 sequence: CASRRDTEAFF. CDR3 DNA sequence: TGTGCCAGCAGACGTGACACTGAAGCTTTCTTT.

V is TRBV7-2 and J is TRBJ2-7; D may be TRBD2 (6 bases). V was cut by 4 bases and J by 2 bases, with 12 bases left in between. The germline CDR1 and CDR2 sequences are SGHTA and FQGNSA. The CDR3 covers 14 residues. The CDR3 sequence: CASSSGTLAYEQYF. CDR3 coding DNA: TGTGCCAGCAGCTCCGGGACTCTGGCCTACGAGCAGTACTTC.

This clone appeared a single time. This chain connects TRBV7-9 to TRBJ2-1; 9 positions match TRBD1. V was pared by 7 bases and J by 6 bases, with 4 bases of the junction left unmatched. CDR3 length: 13 residues. The germline CDR1 and CDR2 sequences are SEHNR and FQNEAQ (reference sequence). CDR3 protein: CASTWDRVNEQFF. CDR3 coding DNA: TGTGCCAGCACCTGGGACAGGGTCAATGAGCAGTTCTTC.

The V call is TRBV6-6, the J call TRBJ2-5; 10 nucleotides line up with TRBD2. Germline CDR1 and CDR2: MNHNY and SVGAGI (reference sequence). Losses at the gene ends were 9 bases for V and 5 bases for J; bases not matched to a gene: 9. CDR3 length: 14 amino acids. CDR3 loop: CASSSGRAPETQYF. The CDR3, as DNA: TGTGCCAGTTCGAGCGGGAGGGCCCCCGAGACCCAGTACTTC.

The V and J genes are TRBV5-1 and TRBJ2-7; D call uncertain. Germline-derived CDR1 and CDR2 are SGHRS and YFSETQ. The ends were cut back, 5 bases at V and 1 base at J, with 10 bases in the middle. This CDR3 has 13 amino acids. The DNA of the CDR3 is TGCGCCAGCAGTAACTCCCAATCCTACGAGCAGTACTTC. As protein: CASSNSQSYEQYF.

The V gene is TRBV7-3, the J gene TRBJ2-1; tentative D call: TRBD2 (6 bases). V was clipped by 5 bases and J by 8 bases, with 16 bases between them. CDR1 is SGHTA and CDR2 is FQGTGA in the germline V gene. This CDR3 is 14 amino acids long. The CDR3 DNA is TGTGCCAGCAGCCCGGGGACTGGGTACGATGAGCAGTTCTTC. This sequence encodes CASSPGTGYDEQFF.

The chain couples TRBV29-1 to TRBJ2-5; 7 bases are a match to TRBD1. The CDR3 length is 12 residues. The germline CDR1 and CDR2 sequences are SQVTM and ANQGSEA. The ends lost 5 bases at V and 4 bases at J; junction bases unmatched: 4. Written as DNA, the CDR3 is TGCAGCGTTTCAAGGGACAGAGAGACCCAGTACTTC. Translated, it gives CSVSRDRETQYF.

The V gene is TRBV7-9, the J gene TRBJ2-3; the D is unclear. This CDR3 spans 12 amino acids. V shed 3 bases and J shed 6 bases, with 7 bases lying between them. The germline V gene encodes CDR1 SEHNR and CDR2 FQNEAQ (reference sequence). The CDR3 protein is CASSFLGDTQYF. CDR3 DNA sequence: TGTGCCAGCAGCTTTCTGGGGGATACGCAGTATTTT.

This chain links TRBV4-3 with TRBJ2-6; 12 bases align to TRBD2. Germline-derived CDR1 and CDR2 are LGHNA and YSLEER. Unmatched junction bases numbered 13, after V lost 1 base and J lost 0 bases. This CDR3 is built from 22 residues. Here the CDR3 DNA reads TGCGCCAGCAGCCAAGCCCCGCGACTAGCGGGAGATCTCCGCTCTGGGGCCAACGTCCTGACTTTC. It encodes CASSQAPRLAGDLRSGANVLTF.

The CDR3: CASSAKGARENGYTF. The CDR3 DNA follows: TGTGCCAGCAGCGCGAAGGGGGCGAGGGAGAATGGCTACACCTTC. The V call is TRBV7-9, the J call TRBJ1-2; 7 bases agree with TRBD1. This CDR3 contains 15 residues. From germline, CDR1 is SEHNR and CDR2 FQNEAQ (reference sequence). V dropped 5 bases and J dropped 6; count of bases not matched to a gene: 12.